The 3 T cell receptor beta chains in this list originate from one sample, sequenced in a study of T cell responses to AZD1222 COVID-19 vaccine. Generated by immunoSEQ multiplex PCR, the TCRdb table keeps only in-frame clones and is missing some. The table records over 120,000 clones, 90% to 95% of them present only once. The input for sequencing was peripheral blood, taken after recovery from COVID-19. The receptor set was obtained from an adult who had recovered from COVID-19.

J is TRBJ2-3 and V is TRBV28; D uncertain. Trimming pared 5 bases from V and 2 bases from J, leaving 17 bases between. Per the germline V gene, CDR1 is MDHEN and CDR2 is SYDVKM. CDR3 length: 16 residues. CDR3 protein: CASSPQAFPFTDTQYF. Here the CDR3 DNA reads TGTGCCAGCAGTCCCCAGGCATTTCCCTTCACAGATACGCAGTATTTT.

This chain connects TRBV5-1 to TRBJ2-7, with no clear D. The CDR3 is 15 residues long. Germline CDR1 and CDR2: SGHRS and YFSETQ. Deletions cut 0 bases from V and 3 bases from J, with 13 bases between. CDR3 protein: CASSLDHSTNYEQYF. The DNA of the CDR3 is TGCGCCAGCAGCTTGGATCACAGCACAAACTACGAGCAGTACTTC.

The gene calls are TRBV19 and TRBJ2-7; possible D gene TRBD2, 6 bases. Germline CDR1 reads LNHDA; CDR2 reads SQIVND (reference sequence). The CDR3 consists of 15 residues. V lost 1 base and J lost 3, with 13 bases in between. The chain's CDR3 is CASSIATGAYYEQYF. CDR3 nucleotide sequence: TGTGCCAGTAGTATAGCAACGGGAGCCTACTACGAGCAGTACTTC.